What follows are 30 T cell receptor beta chains derived from one specimen sequenced in a study of shared clonotypes between healthy human individuals. This table comes from immunoSEQ multiplex PCR, and its TCRdb copy is limited to in-frame clones, with some not included. Here the sample spans over a million clones, approximately 80% being singletons. The sample was memory CD4+ T cells from PBMCs. This sample's subset: CD45RA-negative fraction. Source of these receptors: a man between 18 and 35 years old in good health. Some clones in this sample may be carry-over from other donors' samples.

As to this clone: Other DNA sequences within the sample encode an identical CDR3. The chain has TRBV28 and TRBJ2-7; 7 bases align to TRBD2. The CDR3 covers 15 residues. In germline, CDR1 is MDHEN, CDR2 SYDVKM. V lost 4 bases, J lost 3 bases, and 9 bases stayed unmatched. The CDR3, as DNA: TGTGCCAGCAGTTGGGAGGGACGACGAATCTACGAGCAGTACTTC. It yields the protein CASSWEGRRIYEQYF. Full variable domain (rest looked up from reference TRBV28 and TRBJ2-7): DVKVTQSSRYLVKRTGEKVFLECVQDMDHENMFWYRQDPGLGLRLIYFSYDVKMKEKGDIPEGYSVSREKKERFSLILESASTNQTSMYLCASSWEGRRIYEQYFGPGTRLTVT.

The chain carries TRBV9 and TRBJ1-5, with D unclear. Germline CDR1 SGDLS, CDR2 YYNGEE. CDR3 length equals 14 residues. Trimming removed 4 bases from V and 2 bases from J, with 10 bases in between. CDR3 DNA sequence: TGTGCCAGCAGCCGGAGCGTTGGCAATCAGCCCCAGCATTTT. This translates into CASSRSVGNQPQHF.

The chain is built from TRBV4-3 and TRBJ2-2; no clear D. Trimming took off 0 bases at V and 4 bases at J, with 12 bases between the two ends. CDR3 length: 16 residues. Germline V CDR1 and CDR2: LGHNA, YSLEER. The CDR3 region is CASSQEFPVGTGELFF. CDR3 nucleotides: TGCGCCAGCAGCCAAGAATTTCCAGTGGGCACCGGGGAGCTGTTTTTT.

Concerning this clone itself: The sample contains more than one DNA sequence encoding this CDR3. The J gene is TRBJ2-7, the V gene TRBV7-9; 9 bases match TRBD1. Germline CDR1 is SEHNR and CDR2 is FQNEAQ (reference sequence). Losses at the gene ends were 5 bases for V and 2 bases for J; bases not matched to a gene: 4. This CDR3 region has 14 residues. CDR3 sequence: CASSPDRGAYEQYF. The CDR3 nucleotides read TGTGCCAGCAGCCCGGACAGGGGAGCCTACGAGCAGTACTTC. The variable domain in full, completed from reference TRBV7-9 and TRBJ2-7, reads DTGVSQNPRHKITKRGQNVTFRCDPISEHNRLYWYRQTLGQGPEFLTYFQNEAQLEKSRLLSDRFSAERPKGSFSTLEIQRTEQGDSAMYLCASSPDRGAYEQYFGPGTRLTVT.

This clone has only a few counts. V usage is TRBV2 and J usage is TRBJ1-1; D remains unclear. Germline CDR1 SNHLY, CDR2 FYNNEI. Trimming pared 6 bases from V and 3 bases from J, leaving 5 bases between. This CDR3 has 11 residues. The CDR3 loop reads CASRDDTEAFF. The CDR3 bases are TGTGCCAGCAGGGACGACACTGAAGCTTTCTTT. The complete variable domain, with remaining parts taken from reference TRBV2 and TRBJ1-1, reads EPEVTQTPSHQVTQMGQEVILRCVPISNHLYFYWYRQILGQKVEFLVSFYNNEISEKSEIFDDQFSVERPDGSNFTLKIRSTKLEDSAMYFCASRDDTEAFFGQGTRLTVV.

The chain is built from TRBV2 and TRBJ1-3; D is undetermined. V lost 3 bases to trimming and J lost 4 bases, with 7 bases between them. The CDR3 extends over 13 amino acids. CDR1 and CDR2 (germline): SNHLY, FYNNEI. Written as DNA, the CDR3 is TGTGCCAGCAGTGAGGTGGTAGGAAACACCATATATTTT. Its protein is CASSEVVGNTIYF.

The genes are TRBV5-1 and TRBJ2-5; 9 bases match TRBD2. The CDR3 extends over 14 amino acids. Germline V CDR1 and CDR2: SGHRS, YFSETQ. Trimming removed 4 bases from V and 5 bases from J; junction bases left unmatched: 6. The CDR3 DNA reads TGCGCCAGCAGCAGCGGGACTAGCAGGGAGACCCAGTACTTC. This translates into CASSSGTSRETQYF.

This clone was counted once. The rearrangement joins TRBV7-9 to TRBJ1-2; D call uncertain. The CDR3 extends over 12 amino acids. The germline V and J ends were trimmed by 5 bases and 7 bases, with 11 bases remaining between them. CDR1 and CDR2 from the germline V gene are SEHNR and FQNEAQ (reference sequence). The CDR3 sequence is CASSIEPPGYTF. The CDR3, as DNA: TGTGCCAGCAGCATTGAACCCCCTGGCTACACCTTC.

This clone was seen just once. V gene TRBV5-4 combines with J gene TRBJ2-1; TRBD2 aligns across 7 bases. From germline, CDR1 is SGHNT and CDR2 YYREEE (reference sequence). The CDR3 consists of 16 residues. J lost 4 bases, V lost 4 bases, and 11 bases had no gene match. The CDR3: CASSPPPGGVYNEQFF. The CDR3 nucleotides read TGTGCCAGCAGCCCCCCCCCGGGGGGTGTTTACAATGAGCAGTTCTTC.

The chain recombines TRBV7-9 with TRBJ1-4; 7 bases fit TRBD1. The length of the CDR3 is 15 residues. The junction had 7 bases not matched to a gene; V was cut back by 3 bases and J by 6 bases. Looked up from germline, CDR1 is SEHNR and CDR2 is FQNEAQ (reference sequence). This chain's CDR3 is CASSFYGQEDEKLFF. The DNA for the CDR3 is TGTGCCAGCAGCTTCTACGGACAGGAAGATGAAAAACTGTTTTTT. Supplemented by reference TRBV7-9 and TRBJ1-4, the full variable domain reads DTGVSQNPRHKITKRGQNVTFRCDPISEHNRLYWYRQTLGQGPEFLTYFQNEAQLEKSRLLSDRFSAERPKGSFSTLEIQRTEQGDSAMYLCASSFYGQEDEKLFFGSGTQLSVL.

This chain connects TRBV10-3 to TRBJ1-1; TRBD1 is a possible D gene (6 bases). CDR3 length: 17 residues. Germline assignment: CDR1 ENHRY and CDR2 SYGVKD. Trimming shortened V by 4 bases and J by 0 bases, and 18 bases separated the two germline ends. CDR3 in amino acids: CAISGSDSPLVNTEAFF. Written as DNA, the CDR3 is TGTGCCATCAGTGGATCGGACAGCCCCCTTGTGAACACTGAAGCTTTCTTT.

This CDR3 reads CASSQGRPHLGLARTDTQYF. CDR3 in DNA: TGCGCCAGCAGCCAAGGACGACCCCACCTAGGACTAGCCCGCACAGATACGCAGTATTTT. The genes are TRBV4-3 and TRBJ2-3; 8 nucleotides agree with TRBD2. V gave up 1 base and J gave up 1 base; unmatched junction bases: 16. Germline V CDR1 and CDR2: LGHNA, YSLEER. There are 20 residues in the CDR3.

The chain combines TRBV30 with TRBJ1-5, with D unclear. Germline lookup yields CDR1 GTSNPN and CDR2 SVGIG (reference sequence). This CDR3 has 13 amino acids. Trimming pared 0 bases from V and 7 bases from J, leaving 10 bases between. In DNA, the CDR3 is TGTGCCTGGAGTGTCGGGGAGGTCCAGCCCCAGCATTTT. Amino acids: CAWSVGEVQPQHF.

The chain recombines TRBV27 with TRBJ1-4; a weak D match, TRBD1 (5 bases). The CDR3 extends over 12 amino acids. The V gene lost 3 bases and the J gene lost 8 bases, with 7 bases spanning the gap. Germline V lookup: CDR1 MNHEY, CDR2 SMNVEV (reference sequence). The CDR3 reads CASSFWGEKLFF. The CDR3 nucleotides read TGTGCCAGCAGTTTCTGGGGGGAAAAACTGTTTTTT.

This clone was seen only once. This CDR3 is CASSLQGPQNTEAFF. In DNA form, the CDR3 reads TGCGCCAGCAGCTTACAGGGCCCGCAGAACACTGAAGCTTTCTTT. The rearrangement links TRBV5-1 to TRBJ1-1; perhaps TRBD1 as D (6 bases). V was pared by 2 bases and J by 1 base, with 12 bases between. Germline V lookup: CDR1 SGHRS, CDR2 YFSETQ. This CDR3 spans 15 amino acids.

This rearrangement joins TRBV25-1 to TRBJ2-3, with D possibly being TRBD2 (7 bases). CDR3 length equals 17 residues. Trimming shortened V by 8 bases and J by 4 bases, and 25 bases separated the two germline ends. Germline CDR1 reads MGHDK; CDR2 reads SYGVNS. CDR3 amino acids: CASQYKGGVGLADTQYF. In DNA form, the CDR3 reads TGTGCCAGCCAATATAAGGGGGGGGTAGGGTTGGCAGATACGCAGTATTTT.

In its sample, this clone was seen once. This chain links TRBV7-2 with TRBJ1-2; D is possibly TRBD1 (6 bases). The CDR3 consists of 14 residues. Deletions cut 5 bases from V and 5 bases from J, with 15 bases between. Germline-derived CDR1 and CDR2 are SGHTA and FQGNSA. The CDR3 nucleotides read TGTGCCAGCAGCGAGGGGGGATTCGTATATGGCTACACCTTC. Translated, it gives CASSEGGFVYGYTF.

J is TRBJ1-1 and V is TRBV21-1; the listed D gene, TRBD1, was not tested against the DNA. TRBV21-1 is designated a pseudogene. CDR3 length: 15 residues. This CDR3 is CASSKGVRMDTEAFF. DNA of the CDR3: TGTGCCAGCAGCAAAGGAGTCAGGATGGACACTGAAGCTTTCTTT.

J is TRBJ2-2 and V is TRBV15; 14 bases are a match to TRBD2. Germline V CDR1 and CDR2: LNHNV, YYDKDF (reference sequence). Trimming took 3 bases from V and 2 from J; bases not matched to a gene: 11. The CDR3 loop spans 20 amino acids. The CDR3 loop reads CATSSFSMGLAGENTGELFF. The CDR3 DNA reads TGTGCCACCAGCAGCTTTTCCATGGGACTAGCGGGAGAAAACACCGGGGAGCTGTTTTTT.

For this clone: The sample has other DNA sequences that encode this CDR3 too. The chain uses TRBV5-4 and TRBJ2-7, with 12 nucleotides matching TRBD1. Germline V CDR1 and CDR2: SGHNT, YYREEE (reference sequence). Trimming took 1 base from V and 4 from J; bases not matched to a gene: 3. The CDR3 sequence is 15 residues long. CDR3 region: CASSLPGQGAYEQYF. CDR3 coding DNA: TGTGCCAGCAGCTTGCCGGGACAGGGGGCGTACGAGCAGTACTTC.

The table lists this clone with a few counts. The chain combines TRBV28 with TRBJ2-7, with a weak D call TRBD1 (6 bases). CDR1 is MDHEN, CDR2 SYDVKM, per germline. Deletions cut 5 bases from V and 4 bases from J, with 18 bases between. The length of the CDR3 is 15 residues. The CDR3 nucleotides read TGTGCCAGCAGTCCCCAAACAGGGTTCAGGTACGAGCAGTACTTC. The encoded protein is CASSPQTGFRYEQYF.

V is TRBV5-1 and J is TRBJ2-1; the D gene is possibly TRBD2 (6 bases). This CDR3 region has 12 residues. The germline gives CDR1 SGHRS, CDR2 YFSETQ. With 6 bases removed from V and 7 bases from J, the gap between germline ends came to 11 bases. CDR3 DNA sequence: TGCGCCAGCACCGTCGGAGGGAATGAGCAGTTCTTC. The encoded protein is CASTVGGNEQFF.

This chain connects TRBV19 to TRBJ2-5, with 7 bases lining up with TRBD1. V lost 6 bases to trimming and J lost 4 bases; unmatched junction nucleotides: 11. Germline CDR1 reads LNHDA; CDR2 reads SQIVND (reference sequence). This CDR3 spans 15 amino acids. The chain's CDR3 is CASSTTRQGGETQYF. DNA for the CDR3: TGTGCCAGTAGCACCACGCGACAGGGCGGAGAGACCCAGTACTTC.

V gene TRBV6-6 combines with J gene TRBJ1-1, with D tentatively TRBD1 (5 bases). Per germline, CDR1 MNHNY and CDR2 SVGAGI (reference sequence). CDR3 length: 12 residues. The V gene lost 8 bases and the J gene lost 9 bases, with 16 bases spanning the gap. The CDR3 nucleotides are TGTGCCAGCGTTGAGGGGCTGATAAAAGCTTTCTTT. Translation gives CASVEGLIKAFF.

This rearrangement joins TRBV14 to TRBJ1-1; D ambiguous. The germline V and J ends were trimmed by 1 base and 4 bases, with 13 bases remaining between them. The CDR3 has 15 residues. Germline CDR1 and CDR2: SGHDN and FVKESK. The chain's CDR3 is CASSQAPAGITEAFF. The CDR3 region has the DNA TGTGCCAGCAGCCAAGCCCCGGCGGGTATCACTGAAGCTTTCTTT.

This sequence joins TRBV28 and TRBJ2-3; D assignment may be TRBD1 or TRBD2 (5 bases each). Trimming left V 4 bases short and J 0 bases short, with 17 bases between. The germline V gene encodes CDR1 MDHEN and CDR2 SYDVKM. This CDR3 contains 17 residues. This CDR3 is CASSSPGTASSTDTQYF. CDR3 DNA: TGTGCCAGCAGTTCCCCCGGGACGGCCTCTAGCACAGATACGCAGTATTTT. Looking up the rest from reference TRBV28 and TRBJ2-3 gives the full variable domain: DVKVTQSSRYLVKRTGEKVFLECVQDMDHENMFWYRQDPGLGLRLIYFSYDVKMKEKGDIPEGYSVSREKKERFSLILESASTNQTSMYLCASSSPGTASSTDTQYFGPGTRLTVL.

V gene TRBV6-1 combines with J gene TRBJ2-3, with 7 bases aligning to TRBD2. Germline values: CDR1 MNHNS, CDR2 SASEGT. After removal of 3 bases from V and 4 bases from J, the junction contained 7 bases not matched to a gene. The CDR3 has 15 residues. CDR3: CASSDYGGFADTQYF. CDR3 DNA sequence: TGTGCCAGCAGTGACTACGGGGGGTTTGCAGATACGCAGTATTTT.

This clone showed up just a few times. The chain links TRBV28 to TRBJ2-7, with no clear D. The V and J ends lost 7 bases and 2 bases respectively, with 15 bases between them. Germline V gene lookup returns CDR1 MDHEN and CDR2 SYDVKM. The CDR3 contains 14 residues. CDR3 DNA: TGTGCCAGCACCGTCCCTCAAACCCCCTACGAGCAGTACTTC. It translates to CASTVPQTPYEQYF.

This clone was seen a handful of times. The CDR3, as DNA: TGCGCCAGCACCCCCTCTGGGACTAGCGCAGAGACCCAGTACTTC. Residues: CASTPSGTSAETQYF. The gene calls are TRBV4-1 and TRBJ2-5; 10 bases match TRBD2. V lost 7 bases to trimming and J lost 4 bases; unmatched junction nucleotides: 9. The CDR3 consists of 15 residues. CDR1 MGHRA and CDR2 YSYEKL come from the germline V gene.

In this sample, this clone turned up a few times. V and J are TRBV5-4 and TRBJ2-5; the match to TRBD2 covers 7 bases. The germline gives CDR1 SGHNT, CDR2 YYREEE (reference sequence). Losses at the gene ends were 3 bases for V and 0 bases for J; bases not matched to a gene: 5. The CDR3 is 15 amino acids. The CDR3 coding sequence is TGTGCCAGCAGCTCCCCAGCGGGGAACCAAGAGACCCAGTACTTC. This translates into CASSSPAGNQETQYF.